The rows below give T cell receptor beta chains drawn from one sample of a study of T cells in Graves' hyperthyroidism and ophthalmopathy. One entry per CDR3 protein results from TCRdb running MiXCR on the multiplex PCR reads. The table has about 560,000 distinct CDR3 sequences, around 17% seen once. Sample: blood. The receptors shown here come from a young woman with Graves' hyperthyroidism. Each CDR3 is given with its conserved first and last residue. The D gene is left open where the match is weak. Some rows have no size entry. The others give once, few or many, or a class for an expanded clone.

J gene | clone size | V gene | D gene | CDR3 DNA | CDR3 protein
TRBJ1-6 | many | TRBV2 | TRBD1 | TGTGCCTGTCGGACAGGGGGCAATTCACCCCTCCACTTT | CACRTGGNSPLHF
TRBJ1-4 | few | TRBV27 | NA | TGTGCCAGCAGTTCAAGGTCGACTACTACAGTTACAGAAAAACTGTTTTTT | CASSSRSTTTVTEKLFF
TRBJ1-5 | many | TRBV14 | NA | TGTGCCAGCAGCCAAGGTCTCCTGGTGGATCAGCCCCAGCATTTT | CASSQGLLVDQPQHF
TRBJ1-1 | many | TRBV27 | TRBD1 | TGTGCCAGCAGTCGACCCGACAGGGCGGGGCGTATTCGGTCTTTCTTT | CASSRPDRAGRIRSFF
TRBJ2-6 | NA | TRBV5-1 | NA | TGCGCCAGCAGCTCCTCCGACAGCTCTGGGGCCAACGTCCTGACTTTC | CASSSSDSSGANVLTF
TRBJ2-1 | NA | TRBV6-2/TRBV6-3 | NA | TGTGCCAGCAGTTACTCCAGGGACAATGAGCAGTTCTTC | CASSYSRDNEQFF
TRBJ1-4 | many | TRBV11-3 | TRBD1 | TGTGCCAGCAGCGTTCATGGGACAGCAACTAATGAAAAACTGTTTTTT | CASSVHGTATNEKLFF
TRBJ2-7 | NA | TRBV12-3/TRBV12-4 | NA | TGTGCCAGCAGTTCCCGGGACCTCTTCTCCTACGAGCAGTACTTC | CASSSRDLFSYEQYF
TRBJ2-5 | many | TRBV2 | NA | TGTGCCAGCAAAAGCGACCAGAGGGAGACCCAGTACTTC | CASKSDQRETQYF
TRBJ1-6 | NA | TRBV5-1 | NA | TGCGCCAGCAGCGGGGACGGGACCTATAATTCACCCCTCCACTTT | CASSGDGTYNSPLHF
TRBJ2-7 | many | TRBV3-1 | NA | TGTGCCAGCAGCCACGCGCCAGGTGGCGAGCAGTACTTC | CASSHAPGGEQYF
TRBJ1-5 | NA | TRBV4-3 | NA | TGCGCCAGCAGCCAAGCGCAGGGGAATCAGCCCCAGCATTTT | CASSQAQGNQPQHF
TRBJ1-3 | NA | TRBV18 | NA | TGTGCCAGCTCACCACCGTGGGCAGCGATCTCTGGAAACACCATATATTTT | CASSPPWAAISGNTIYF
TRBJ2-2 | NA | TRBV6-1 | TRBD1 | TGTGCCAGCAGTGTTCATCAGGGGGCGGCCGGGGAGCTGTTTTTT | CASSVHQGAAGELFF
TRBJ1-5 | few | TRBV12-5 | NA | TGTGCTGGACGAACCTCCGGGACACTATATAGCAATCAGCCCCAGCATTTT | CAGRTSGTLYSNQPQHF
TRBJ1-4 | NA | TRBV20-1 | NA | TGCAGTGCTGGGGCATACCCCAGAGATGAAAAACTGTTTTTT | CSAGAYPRDEKLFF
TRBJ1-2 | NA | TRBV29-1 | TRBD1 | TGCAGCGTTGGGGACAGGGGATACACCTTC | CSVGDRGYTF
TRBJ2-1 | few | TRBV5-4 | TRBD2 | TGTGCCAGCACCCCTAAAAGCGGGAGCGCCTACAATGAGCAGTTCTTC | CASTPKSGSAYNEQFF
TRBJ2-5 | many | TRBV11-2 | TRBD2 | TGTGCCAGCAGCTTATTGGGACTAGGCTTAGCAGAGACCCAGTACTTC | CASSLLGLGLAETQYF
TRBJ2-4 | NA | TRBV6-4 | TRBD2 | TGTGCCAGGACTAGCGGGAGTGCCAAAAACATTCAGTACTTC | CARTSGSAKNIQYF
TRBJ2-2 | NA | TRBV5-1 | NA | TGCGCCAGCAGCTTGAGGGCTAGCAGATACACCGGGGAGCTGTTTTTT | CASSLRASRYTGELFF
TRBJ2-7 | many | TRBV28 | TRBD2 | TGTGCCAGCAGTACGCTAGCGGGCTTGTCCTACGAGCAGTACTTC | CASSTLAGLSYEQYF
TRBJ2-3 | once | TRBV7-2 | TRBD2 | TGTGCCAGCAGCCAACGACTAGCGGGGGGGAGCGATACGCAGTATTTT | CASSQRLAGGSDTQYF